The present T cell receptor (beta chain) was sequenced within a study of control samples from healthy donors and cancer patients. The CDR3 sequence is 11 residues long. Germline V gene sequence: CDR1 SEHNR, CDR2 FQNEAQ (reference sequence). Between the trimmed V and J ends, which lost 8 bases and 4 bases, there was a span of 6 bases. Clones were read by immunoSEQ multiplex PCR, and TCRdb kept only the in-frame ones, dropping some. The sample lists tens of thousands of clones; 70% to 90% were seen once. This sequence was found in a woman aged 55-69 years with lung cancer. This chain links TRBV7-9 with TRBJ2-1; D not certain. The sequenced sample consisted of PBMCs. CDR3 amino acids: CASRSYNEQFF. DNA of the CDR3: TGTGCCAGCCGGTCGTACAATGAGCAGTTCTTC. Full variable domain (outside the CDR3, taken from reference TRBV7-9 and TRBJ2-1): DTGVSQNPRHKITKRGQNVTFRCDPISEHNRLYWYRQTLGQGPEFLTYFQNEAQLEKSRLLSDRFSAERPKGSFSTLEIQRTEQGDSAMYLCASRSYNEQFFGPGTRLTVL.